This T cell receptor beta chain was recorded in a study of blood T cell repertoires in COVID-19 (dated by TCRdb to 2019 to 2021). Looking at the study overall: The collaborator samples originated in the United States, Italy and Spain and spanned the acute and convalescent phases of COVID-19. The material from the prospective study consisted of cDNA or gDNA derived from T cells, B-cell-depleted T cells, or PBMCs. Deeply sampled blood TCRbeta repertoires from subjects exposed to, actively infected with, or recovered from COVID-19 were included in the dataset. The repertoires were released in a freely available public database intended as a resource for research on the immune response to SARS-CoV-2. The samples were drawn from two sources: the first 160 participants of the ongoing ImmuneRACE study, and 1,000 to 1,500 subjects contributed by 6 global collaborators. A de-identified subject ID, COVID-19 status, age in years and sex were almost always included in the sample metadata. HLA class I and class II types, where available, came from metadata supplied by the sample provider rather than from assay-based typing. The paper as a whole reports these results and caveats: Clinical and demographic metadata were provided uncurated, with the amount varying by source and participant.

Enrolling through a virtual design, the prospective study's participants ranged in age from roughly 18 to 89 years and lived across about two dozen United States geographic areas. Cohort assignment in the prospective study relied on participant-reported clinical history from a screening survey and a study questionnaire. For ImmuneRACE Cohort 3, a participant was defined as recovered based on two consecutive negative NP/OP PCR tests, clearance by a healthcare professional, or resolution of symptoms. In the prospective study, mobile phlebotomists collected whole blood, serum and a nasopharyngeal or oropharyngeal swab from each participant. Participants in the prospective study had the option to provide additional blood draws and questionnaires over an approximately two-month period. Prospective study blood samples were shipped either frozen or at room temperature before DNA extraction. TCRbeta CDR3 regions were amplified from genomic DNA using the immunoSEQ Assay, a bias-controlled multiplex PCR. As for the authors' bioinformatics: The number of nucleated cells in each sample was estimated by amplification of reference gene primers within the assay. To quantify the absolute abundance of each unique TCRbeta CDR3 rearrangement, sequence reads were collapsed and filtered. Productive Simpson clonality was computed per sample as the square root of Simpson's diversity index over productive rearrangements. TCRdb stores this immuneACCESS table with in-frame sequences only. Part of the clones is absent; in the studies checked, under half of the shortfall reflects unresolved V genes, and no reason is known for the rest. V, J and clone size are taken as reported in that table, and D and trimming were inferred from the DNA itself. The sample table lists roughly 170,000 clones, roughly 84% of them with a count of one. Of the sample, about a sixth is held by the ten largest clones.

The junction carries 16 bases between V and J, which are trimmed by 11 bases and 3 bases respectively. The CDR3 runs 13 amino acids, cysteine and phenylalanine included. The only DNA kept is the CDR3, 39 bases in frame from the first base. Based on the germline V gene, the CDR1 and CDR2 sequences are MDHEN and SYDVKM. Worth noting for this clone: No cognate antigen has been identified for it. Per-base qualities were not stored, and no clone one base away is much larger.

The chain is encoded by TRBV28 joined to TRBJ1-2; TRBD1 might be the D gene, on 6 matching bases. The specimen was PBMCs or T cells enriched from blood (not recorded which). This sequence was found in a man aged 55 to 69 who had recovered from COVID-19. The CDR3 reads as follows: CAVFMGHDYGYTF. The nucleotide sequence reads as follows: TGTGCCGTCTTCATGGGACACGACTATGGCTACACCTTC.